Each of the 14 T cell receptor beta chains below was sequenced from the same sample in a study of B cell selection in AIRE deficiency. Assay: immunoSEQ multiplex PCR; the TCRdb copy retains only in-frame clones and omits some. The table includes 20,000 to 25,000 clones, about 94% detected once. The regulatory T cell sort gate was CD4+CD25hiCD127low/negative. The sequencing sample was made of Tregs sorted from PBMCs. Receptors were obtained from a human donor with AIRE deficiency.

The rearrangement uses TRBV25-1 and TRBJ2-3; D is ambiguous. Germline CDR1 is MGHDK and CDR2 is SYGVNS. V gave up 6 bases and J gave up 0 bases, with 1 base separating them. There are 11 residues in the CDR3. The CDR3, as DNA: TGTGCCAGCAGCAGCACAGATACGCAGTATTTT. Its protein product is CASSSTDTQYF.

This clone occurred once. J is TRBJ2-3 and V is TRBV7-3; 7 positions match TRBD2. CDR3 length: 17 amino acids. The germline gives CDR1 SGHTA, CDR2 FQGTGA. J lost 2 bases, V lost 5 bases, and 13 bases had no gene match. DNA for the CDR3: TGTGCCAGCAGCCCGCTTTTAATGGGAGGGTACACAGATACGCAGTATTTT. Translation gives CASSPLLMGGYTDTQYF.

This clone was observed a single time. V gene TRBV6-1 combines with J gene TRBJ2-7, with D uncertain. Germline lookup yields CDR1 MNHNS and CDR2 SASEGT. This CDR3 region has 12 residues. Trimming stripped 8 bases from V and 6 bases from J, with 14 bases between. Written as DNA, the CDR3 is TGTGCCAGCCGCACGATATCCAGCGAGCAGTACTTC. Its protein product is CASRTISSEQYF.

V gene TRBV19 combines with J gene TRBJ2-1; TRBD1 agrees at 8 bases. This CDR3 spans 18 amino acids. Germline assignment: CDR1 LNHDA and CDR2 SQIVND (reference sequence). J was trimmed by 4 bases and V by 2 bases; bases with no gene match: 13. The CDR3 DNA reads TGTGCCAGTAGTATATTGGGAACCGGGACAGGCCGATACAATGAGCAGTTCTTC. It yields the protein CASSILGTGTGRYNEQFF.

CDR3 DNA sequence: TGTGCCAGTAGTATAGGACCGGGACAGGGCCGGAAAGGGAATGAAAAACTGTTTTTT. Its protein is CASSIGPGQGRKGNEKLFF. The rearrangement uses TRBV19 and TRBJ1-4, with 9 bases identical to TRBD1. There are 19 residues in the CDR3. The V segment lost 1 base and the J segment 5 bases; nucleotides outside the gene matches: 14. Per germline, CDR1 LNHDA and CDR2 SQIVND (reference sequence).

The V gene is TRBV29-1, the J gene TRBJ2-1, with TRBD2 matching 7 bases. The length of the CDR3 is 14 residues. Losses at the gene ends were 6 bases for V and 5 bases for J; bases not matched to a gene: 10. Germline assignment: CDR1 SQVTM and CDR2 ANQGSEA. CDR3 sequence: CSVKAGKGHNEQFF. The DNA for the CDR3 is TGCAGCGTGAAAGCGGGGAAGGGGCACAATGAGCAGTTCTTC.

Worth noting for this clone: The same CDR3 also results from other DNA sequences found in this sample. V and J are TRBV9 and TRBJ1-2, with 7 bases identical to TRBD1. This CDR3 has 13 amino acids. From germline, CDR1 is SGDLS and CDR2 YYNGEE. V shed 3 bases and J 5 bases; nucleotides not matched to a gene: 4. The CDR3 region is CASSEGQFYGYTF. For the CDR3, the DNA is TGTGCCAGCAGCGAGGGACAGTTTTATGGCTACACCTTC.

The sample holds one count of this clone. This chain's CDR3 is CASSLGTSGSHEQYF. DNA of the CDR3: TGTGCCAGCAGCCTGGGGACTAGCGGGAGTCACGAGCAGTACTTC. The chain recombines TRBV5-4 with TRBJ2-7, with TRBD2 identical over 14 bases. This CDR3 is 15 amino acids long. Germline CDR1 and CDR2: SGHNT and YYREEE (reference sequence). The trim removed 4 bases at V and 5 bases at J, leaving 5 bases unmatched.

This chain connects TRBV28 to TRBJ2-1; tentatively, D is TRBD1 or TRBD2 (5 bases each). This CDR3 has 14 amino acids. Deletions cut 4 bases from V and 5 bases from J, with 12 bases between. Germline V gene sequence: CDR1 MDHEN, CDR2 SYDVKM. The CDR3 protein is CASSSGTQDNEQFF. In DNA, the CDR3 is TGTGCCAGCAGTTCGGGGACCCAAGACAATGAGCAGTTCTTC.

The V gene is TRBV11-3, the J gene TRBJ2-7, with 9 bases aligning to TRBD1. Per germline, CDR1 SGHNT and CDR2 YENEEA. Unmatched junction bases numbered 6, after V lost 1 base and J lost 2 bases. The CDR3 has 16 residues. In DNA form, the CDR3 reads TGTGCCAGCAGCTTAGGGTACGGGACAGGGACCTACGAGCAGTACTTC. Translation: CASSLGYGTGTYEQYF.

V usage is TRBV30 and J usage is TRBJ2-4; 7 bases map to TRBD2. CDR3 size: 15 residues. Per the germline V gene, CDR1 is GTSNPN and CDR2 is SVGIG (reference sequence). V shed 3 bases and J 4 bases; nucleotides not matched to a gene: 9. The CDR3 is CAWSAWAGVKNIQYF. In nucleotides, the CDR3 is TGTGCCTGGAGCGCCTGGGCGGGAGTTAAAAACATTCAGTACTTC.

The chain is built from TRBV7-2 and TRBJ2-7; 9 positions match TRBD2. Looked up from germline, CDR1 is SGHTA and CDR2 is FQGNSA. The CDR3 totals 14 residues. The trim removed 5 bases at V and 9 bases at J, leaving 11 bases unmatched. CDR3 sequence reads: CASSRLAASLGQYF. DNA for the CDR3: TGTGCCAGCAGCCGACTAGCGGCTTCCCTCGGGCAGTACTTC.

This chain links TRBV6-5 with TRBJ1-5, with D possibly matching TRBD1 (5 bases). The CDR3 has 15 amino acids. The germline V gene has CDR1 MNHEY and CDR2 SVGAGI. The ends were cut back, 0 bases at V and 4 bases at J, with 10 bases in the middle. This CDR3 reads CASSYSSRANQPQHF. DNA of the CDR3: TGTGCCAGCAGTTACTCGTCCAGGGCTAATCAGCCCCAGCATTTT.

CDR3 protein: CASFPGTSAGYTF. The CDR3 DNA is TGTGCCAGCTTCCCCGGGACGTCCGCGGGCTACACCTTC. The chain employs TRBV28 and TRBJ1-2; a possible D gene is TRBD1 (5 bases). The V and J ends lost 8 bases and 8 bases respectively, with 18 bases between them. Germline loops: CDR1 MDHEN, CDR2 SYDVKM. The CDR3 runs to 13 residues.